These 5 T cell receptor beta chains originate from one sample sequenced in a study of T cell responses to AZD1222 COVID-19 vaccine. Clones were read by immunoSEQ multiplex PCR, and TCRdb kept only the in-frame ones, dropping some. The table has more than 85,000 clones, almost 80% seen once. The specimen comprised peripheral blood, sampled on day 0 of AZD1222 vaccination. The receptor set was obtained from an adult in good health.

The chain carries TRBV7-9 and TRBJ2-3, with TRBD2 matching 14 bases. The CDR3 covers 18 residues. V lost 6 bases and J lost 3; bases outside the gene matches: 11. Germline CDR1 SEHNR, CDR2 FQNEAQ (reference sequence). CDR3 bases: TGTGCCAGCAGGGGGACTAGCGGGAGAAGAAGGGAAACAGATACGCAGTATTTT. Protein sequence: CASRGTSGRRRETDTQYF.

This clone appeared once. The gene calls are TRBV27 and TRBJ1-2, with unresolved D. This CDR3 is built from 16 residues. Germline CDR1 and CDR2: MNHEY and SMNVEV (reference sequence). Trimming shortened V by 2 bases and J by 2 bases, and 15 bases separated the two germline ends. CDR3 nucleotides: TGTGCCAGCAGTTTAGGTCTCTCAACGATCAACTATGGCTACACCTTC. This gives the protein CASSLGLSTINYGYTF.

This clone showed up just once. The chain uses TRBV6-6 and TRBJ1-3, with D possibly matching TRBD1 (5 bases). The V and J ends lost 4 bases and 4 bases respectively, with 14 bases between them. Germline assignment: CDR1 MNHNY and CDR2 SVGAGI (reference sequence). This CDR3 spans 15 amino acids. The DNA of the CDR3 is TGTGCCAGCAGTTTCCCAGGGATGCGGGGAAACACCATATATTTT. Encoded protein: CASSFPGMRGNTIYF.

The chain is built from TRBV11-2 and TRBJ2-7; 10 nucleotides line up with TRBD2. Germline V gives CDR1 SGHAT, CDR2 FQNNGV. The V and J ends lost 4 bases and 4 bases, in that order; junction bases with no gene match: 7. This CDR3 is built from 15 residues. For the CDR3, the DNA is TGTGCCAGCAGCTCGTTAGCGGGAGGAGTGTACGAGCAGTACTTC. Translating it yields CASSSLAGGVYEQYF.

The V and J genes are TRBV14 and TRBJ1-4, with TRBD1 matching over 8 bases. Germline V CDR1 and CDR2: SGHDN, FVKESK. This CDR3 has 15 amino acids. V lost 4 bases, J lost 7 bases, and 8 bases stayed unmatched. The CDR3 DNA reads as TGTGCCAGCAGCCCGGGAGGACAGGGAGGTGAAAAACTGTTTTTT. This sequence encodes CASSPGGQGGEKLFF.